The TCR beta chain under discussion was sequenced for a study of regulatory T cells in long-lasting Graves disease. Overall study results and limits: Results may be inaccurate due to the small sample size.

With respect to this clonotype: No antigen is known for it.

Both iRepertoire HTBI primers and Arm-PCR of CDR3 regions were used to build the TCR beta libraries. Original analysis: The identification of approximately 62 TRBV and roughly 14 TRBJ segments was made across samples. From the multiplex PCR reads, TCRdb called clonotypes with MiXCR, one entry per CDR3 protein. These V and J calls derive from TCRdb rather than the authors' analysis. The table includes 300,000 to 500,000 distinct CDR3 sequences, around 21% detected once. As for time point: persistent/refractory GD, antithyroid drugs over 5 years with positive TRAb. After RNA was extracted from PBMCs, the TCR library was made from it. The receptor was derived from a female donor with Graves disease. Sequencing was performed on peripheral blood mononuclear cells (PBMCs), taken when the disease was refractory, from a patient treated with antithyroid drugs.

CDR3 sequence: CASSVGVGNQPQHF. Here the CDR3 DNA reads TGTGCCAGCAGCGTAGGGGTGGGCAATCAGCCCCAGCATTTT. The V gene is TRBV9, the J gene TRBJ1-5; D gene ambiguous. Germline lookup yields CDR1 SGDLS and CDR2 YYNGEE. The CDR3 is 14 amino acids. Between the trimmed V and J ends, which lost 0 bases and 2 bases, there was a span of 6 bases.